This record covers a single T cell receptor beta chain. Authors' analysis steps: The assay estimated nucleated cells by amplifying reference gene primers. TCRdb's table, derived via immunoSEQ multiplex PCR, lists solely in-frame clones and lacks some. V and J calls and clone size come straight from that table; D and trimming were deduced from the DNA. The profile shows about 170,000 clones, 80% to 90% of them singletons. This entry belongs to a study of blood T cell repertoires in COVID-19. Looking at the study overall: Sites across the United States, Italy and Spain contributed samples from acute and convalescent COVID-19. The analysed material was cDNA or gDNA that came from T cells, B-cell-depleted T cells, or PBMCs.

The V end lost 1 base, the J end lost 8 bases, and 10 bases lay between the germline ends. The CDR3 is made up of 14 amino acids. Germline V gene data show CDR1 as SGHDT and CDR2 as YYEEEE. The TCR comes from an elderly woman with acute or convalescent COVID-19. Sequenced sample: peripheral blood. V gene TRBV5-6 combines with J gene TRBJ1-6; maybe TRBD1 (5 bases). The CDR3 reads CASSLFRVDSPLHF. The CDR3 DNA reads TGTGCCAGCAGCTTGTTCAGGGTCGATTCACCCCTCCACTTT.